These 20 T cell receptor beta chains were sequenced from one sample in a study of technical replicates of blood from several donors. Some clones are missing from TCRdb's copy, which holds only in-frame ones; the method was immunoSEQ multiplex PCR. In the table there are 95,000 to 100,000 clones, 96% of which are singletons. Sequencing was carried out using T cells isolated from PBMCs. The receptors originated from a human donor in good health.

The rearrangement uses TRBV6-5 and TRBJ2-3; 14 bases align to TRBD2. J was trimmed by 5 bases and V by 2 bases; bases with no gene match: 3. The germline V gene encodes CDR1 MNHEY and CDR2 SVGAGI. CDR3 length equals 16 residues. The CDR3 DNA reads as TGTGCCAGCAGTTACACAGGGACTAGCGGGAGAGATACGCAGTATTTT. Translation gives CASSYTGTSGRDTQYF.

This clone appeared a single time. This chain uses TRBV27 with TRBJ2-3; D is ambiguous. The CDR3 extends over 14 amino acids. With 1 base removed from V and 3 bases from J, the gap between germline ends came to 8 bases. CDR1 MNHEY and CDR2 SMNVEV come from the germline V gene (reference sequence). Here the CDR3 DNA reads TGTGCCAGCAGTTTATTCCCAGGAACAGATACGCAGTATTTT. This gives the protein CASSLFPGTDTQYF.

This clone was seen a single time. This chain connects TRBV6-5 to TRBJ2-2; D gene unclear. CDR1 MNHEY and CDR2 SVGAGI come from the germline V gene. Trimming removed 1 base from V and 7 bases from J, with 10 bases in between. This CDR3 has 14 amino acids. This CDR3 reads CASSYYGFLGELFF. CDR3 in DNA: TGTGCCAGCAGTTACTACGGTTTTCTCGGGGAGCTGTTTTTT.

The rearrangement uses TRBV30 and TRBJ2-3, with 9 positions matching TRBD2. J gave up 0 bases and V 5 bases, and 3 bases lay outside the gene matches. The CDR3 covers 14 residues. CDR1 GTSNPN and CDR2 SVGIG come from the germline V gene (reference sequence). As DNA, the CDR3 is TGTGCCTGGGGCGGGGGGGGAAGCACAGATACGCAGTATTTT. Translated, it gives CAWGGGGSTDTQYF.

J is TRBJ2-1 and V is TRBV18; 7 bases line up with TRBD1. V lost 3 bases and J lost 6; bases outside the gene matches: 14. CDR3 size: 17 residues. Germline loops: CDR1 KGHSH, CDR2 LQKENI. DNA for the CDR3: TGTGCCAGCTCACCTACATCCGGGACAGTGTCCCTCAATGAGCAGTTCTTC. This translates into CASSPTSGTVSLNEQFF. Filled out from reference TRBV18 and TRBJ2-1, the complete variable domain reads NAGVMQNPRHLVRRRGQEARLRCSPMKGHSHVYWYRQLPEEGLKFMVYLQKENIIDESGMPKERFSAEFPKEGPSILRIQQVVRGDSAAYFCASSPTSGTVSLNEQFFGPGTRLTVL.

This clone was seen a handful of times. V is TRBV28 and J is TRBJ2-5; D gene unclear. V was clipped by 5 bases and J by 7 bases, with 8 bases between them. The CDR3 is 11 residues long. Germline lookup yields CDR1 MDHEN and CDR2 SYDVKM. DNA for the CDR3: TGTGCCAGCAGTCAACCGGGGACCCAGTACTTC. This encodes CASSQPGTQYF.

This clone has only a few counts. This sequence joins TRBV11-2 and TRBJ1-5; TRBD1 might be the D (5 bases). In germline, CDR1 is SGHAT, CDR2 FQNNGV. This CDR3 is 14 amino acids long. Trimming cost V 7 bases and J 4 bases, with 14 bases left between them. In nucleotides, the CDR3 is TGTGCCAGCACCCCGGGGGAGGGGAATCAGCCCCAGCATTTT. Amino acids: CASTPGEGNQPQHF.

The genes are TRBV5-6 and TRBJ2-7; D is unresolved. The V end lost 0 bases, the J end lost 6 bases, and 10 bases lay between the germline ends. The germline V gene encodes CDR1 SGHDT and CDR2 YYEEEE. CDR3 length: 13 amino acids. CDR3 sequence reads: CASSLARLPEQYF. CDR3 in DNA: TGTGCCAGCAGCTTGGCCAGGCTCCCCGAGCAGTACTTC.

DNA of the CDR3: TGCAGCGTTGGGACAGCTAACTATGGCTACACCTTC. Protein sequence: CSVGTANYGYTF. The rearrangement joins TRBV29-1 to TRBJ1-2; tentative D call: TRBD1 (6 bases). Per germline, CDR1 SQVTM and CDR2 ANQGSEA. Trimming pared 4 bases from V and 0 bases from J, leaving 6 bases between. This CDR3 has 12 residues.

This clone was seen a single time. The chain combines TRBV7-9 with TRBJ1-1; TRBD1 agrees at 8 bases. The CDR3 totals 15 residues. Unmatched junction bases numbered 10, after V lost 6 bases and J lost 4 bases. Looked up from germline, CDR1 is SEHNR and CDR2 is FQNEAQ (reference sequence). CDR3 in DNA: TGTGCCAGCAGGGATATTTCAGGGGGCACCACTGAAGCTTTCTTT. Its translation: CASRDISGGTTEAFF.

This chain's CDR3 is CASGLVRTGTLTNEKLFF. Written as DNA, the CDR3 is TGTGCTAGTGGTTTGGTTAGGACAGGAACTTTAACTAATGAAAAACTGTTTTTT. V usage is TRBV12-5 and J usage is TRBJ1-4; 7 bases align to TRBD1. The V gene's germline CDR1 is LGHNT and CDR2 FRNRAP. V shed 0 bases and J 1 base; nucleotides not matched to a gene: 8. This CDR3 region has 18 residues.

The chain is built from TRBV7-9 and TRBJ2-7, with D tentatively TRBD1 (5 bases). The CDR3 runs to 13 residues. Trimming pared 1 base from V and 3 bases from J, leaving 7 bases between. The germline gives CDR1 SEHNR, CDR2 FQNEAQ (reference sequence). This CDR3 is CASSLEQGYEQYF. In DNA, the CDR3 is TGTGCCAGCAGCTTAGAGCAGGGCTACGAGCAGTACTTC.

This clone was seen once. In DNA, the CDR3 is TGTGCCAGCAGCCCCGAGGGCACCGGGGAGCTGTTTTTT. Protein sequence: CASSPEGTGELFF. The rearrangement joins TRBV6-5 to TRBJ2-2, with D perhaps matching TRBD2 (5 bases). The CDR3 is 13 amino acids. V was pared by 6 bases and J by 4 bases, with 9 bases between. Germline V CDR1 and CDR2: MNHEY, SVGAGI.

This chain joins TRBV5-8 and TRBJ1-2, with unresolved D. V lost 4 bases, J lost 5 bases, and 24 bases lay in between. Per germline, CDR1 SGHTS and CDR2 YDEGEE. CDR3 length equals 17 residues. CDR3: CASSAGAEFFYQYGYTF. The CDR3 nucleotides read TGTGCCAGCAGCGCGGGTGCGGAATTCTTCTATCAATATGGCTACACCTTC.

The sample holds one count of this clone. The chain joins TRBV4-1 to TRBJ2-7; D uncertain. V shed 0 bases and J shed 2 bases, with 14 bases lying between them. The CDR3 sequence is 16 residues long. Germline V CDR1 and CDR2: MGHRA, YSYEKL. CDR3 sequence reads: CASSQEALVSAYEQYF. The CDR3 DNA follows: TGCGCCAGCAGCCAAGAGGCCTTGGTCTCAGCCTACGAGCAGTACTTC.

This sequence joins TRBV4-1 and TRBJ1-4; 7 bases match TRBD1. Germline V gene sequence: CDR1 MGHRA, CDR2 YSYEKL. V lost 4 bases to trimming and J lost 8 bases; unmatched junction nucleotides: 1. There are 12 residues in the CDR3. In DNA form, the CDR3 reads TGCGCCAGCAGCCCACAGGGGGAAAAACTGTTTTTT. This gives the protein CASSPQGEKLFF.

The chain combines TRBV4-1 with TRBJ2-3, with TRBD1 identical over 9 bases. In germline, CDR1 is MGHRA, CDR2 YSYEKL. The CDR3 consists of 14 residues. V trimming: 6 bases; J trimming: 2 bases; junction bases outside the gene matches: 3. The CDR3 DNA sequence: TGCGCCAGCAGAGACAGGGGGAACACAGATACGCAGTATTTT. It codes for CASRDRGNTDTQYF.

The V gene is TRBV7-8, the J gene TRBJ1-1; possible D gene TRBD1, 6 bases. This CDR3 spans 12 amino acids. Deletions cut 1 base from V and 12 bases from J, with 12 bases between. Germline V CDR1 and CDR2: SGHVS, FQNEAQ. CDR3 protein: CASSLDTGKTFF. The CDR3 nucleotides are TGTGCCAGCAGCTTAGATACAGGGAAGACTTTCTTT.

CDR3 residues: CASSYAGTSVTGELFF. CDR3 bases: TGTGCCAGCAGTTACGCCGGGACTAGCGTCACCGGGGAGCTGTTTTTT. V and J are TRBV6-5 and TRBJ2-2, with TRBD2 matching over 10 bases. Germline V gene sequence: CDR1 MNHEY, CDR2 SVGAGI. The CDR3 contains 16 residues. V lost 2 bases, J lost 4 bases, and 4 bases stayed unmatched.

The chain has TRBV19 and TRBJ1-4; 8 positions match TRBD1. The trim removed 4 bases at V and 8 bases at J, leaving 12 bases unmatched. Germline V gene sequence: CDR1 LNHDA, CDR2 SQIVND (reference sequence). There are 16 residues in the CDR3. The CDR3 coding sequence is TGTGCCAGTAGTACACTATCAGGGGGCATTGGAGAAAAACTGTTTTTT. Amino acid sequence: CASSTLSGGIGEKLFF.